Each of the 16 T cell receptor beta chains below was sequenced from the same sample in a study of identical twins. TCRdb reprocessed the 5' RACE reads via MiXCR and lists one record per CDR3 protein. The repertoire holds 420,000 or so distinct CDR3 sequences, 15% to 20% seen once, with less than 15% in the top ten. Sequencing was carried out using naive T cells sorted from blood. All receptors derive from a man aged 45-65 years in good health.

V gene TRBV4-1 combines with J gene TRBJ1-1; possible D gene TRBD1, 6 bases. Germline V gene lookup returns CDR1 MGHRA and CDR2 YSYEKL. There are 16 residues in the CDR3. V was trimmed by 4 bases and J by 8 bases, leaving 23 bases between them. CDR3 in amino acids: CASSLVPGGSEYEAFF. CDR3 nucleotide sequence: TGCGCCAGCAGCCTCGTTCCGGGGGGCAGCGAATACGAAGCTTTCTTT.

The chain is built from TRBV4-3 and TRBJ1-1, with a weak D call TRBD1 (6 bases). The CDR3 sequence is 13 residues long. Deletions cut 4 bases from V and 5 bases from J, with 11 bases between. The germline V gene has CDR1 LGHNA and CDR2 YSLEER. CDR3 coding DNA: TGCGCCAGCAGCCGAGACAGGTCGACTGAAGCTTTCTTT. Translating it yields CASSRDRSTEAFF.

The sample holds many counts of this clonotype. The chain is built from TRBV20-1 and TRBJ2-3, with 9 bases matching TRBD2. CDR1 is DFQATT and CDR2 is SNEGSKA in the germline V gene (reference sequence). V lost 2 bases to trimming and J lost 3 bases; unmatched junction nucleotides: 9. The CDR3 runs 16 residues. CDR3 loop: CSARPPGGGATDTQYF. The DNA for the CDR3 is TGCAGTGCTAGACCTCCTGGCGGGGGGGCAACAGATACGCAGTATTTT.

In this sample, this clonotype turned up a few times. The CDR3 protein is CASSPRQGGGYTF. Written as DNA, the CDR3 is TGTGCCAGCAGCCCTAGACAGGGTGGTGGCTACACCTTC. The chain is built from TRBV5-6 and TRBJ1-2; 7 bases line up with TRBD1. Trimming removed 4 bases from V and 7 bases from J; junction bases left unmatched: 7. There are 13 residues in the CDR3. Per the germline V gene, CDR1 is SGHDT and CDR2 is YYEEEE.

At least ten counts were recorded for this clonotype. The chain has TRBV27 and TRBJ2-7; D is possibly TRBD2 (5 bases). This CDR3 contains 16 residues. CDR1 is MNHEY, CDR2 SMNVEV, per germline (reference sequence). V shed 2 bases and J shed 4 bases, with 18 bases lying between them. The CDR3 region is CASSLLSSGGIYEQYF. As DNA, the CDR3 is TGTGCCAGCAGTTTACTGTCCAGCGGAGGAATTTACGAGCAGTACTTC.

The sample holds many counts of this clonotype. This chain uses TRBV4-1 with TRBJ2-2; no reliable D call. Germline V gives CDR1 MGHRA, CDR2 YSYEKL. The CDR3 spans 15 residues. The V and J ends lost 0 bases and 3 bases respectively, with 8 bases between them. DNA of the CDR3: TGCGCCAGCAGCCAAGATAGGCCGTACACCGGGGAGCTGTTTTTT. Amino acids: CASSQDRPYTGELFF.

This clonotype has at least ten counts. The rearrangement joins TRBV4-3 to TRBJ2-2; no clear D gene. CDR1 and CDR2 from the germline V gene are LGHNA and YSLEER. V dropped 0 bases and J dropped 4 bases, with 9 bases sitting between them. This CDR3 contains 15 residues. CDR3 sequence reads: CASSQDVEITGELFF. The DNA for the CDR3 is TGCGCCAGCAGCCAAGATGTCGAGATCACCGGGGAGCTGTTTTTT.

The chain carries TRBV7-9 and TRBJ2-5; maybe TRBD2 (6 bases). Trimming cost V 3 bases and J 1 base, with 9 bases left between them. This CDR3 is built from 14 residues. In germline, CDR1 is SEHNR, CDR2 FQNEAQ (reference sequence). CDR3 DNA: TGTGCCAGCAGCTTTGGGACTCTCCAAGAGACCCAGTACTTC. It is translated as CASSFGTLQETQYF.

The chain links TRBV20-1 to TRBJ2-7; D is perhaps TRBD1 (5 bases). This CDR3 is built from 14 residues. Germline V CDR1 and CDR2: DFQATT, SNEGSKA (reference sequence). Trimming took off 0 bases at V and 4 bases at J, with 13 bases between the two ends. The CDR3 nucleotides are TGCAGTGCTAGAGATAGCCGGACACTATACGAGCAGTACTTC. This gives the protein CSARDSRTLYEQYF.

This clonotype turned up a few times. The genes are TRBV15 and TRBJ1-2; D is unclear. V lost 5 bases, J lost 0 bases, and 10 bases lay in between. This CDR3 contains 14 residues. CDR1 LNHNV and CDR2 YYDKDF come from the germline V gene (reference sequence). CDR3 sequence: CATSAGQTNYGYTF. The CDR3 nucleotides are TGTGCCACCAGCGCGGGCCAGACTAACTATGGCTACACCTTC.

The chain employs TRBV9 and TRBJ2-7; a weak D match, TRBD1 (6 bases). The CDR3 covers 13 residues. V gave up 3 bases and J gave up 5 bases, with 12 bases separating them. The germline CDR1 and CDR2 sequences are SGDLS and YYNGEE. This CDR3 is CASSAQGFDEQYF. CDR3 in DNA: TGTGCCAGCAGCGCGCAGGGGTTCGACGAGCAGTACTTC.

This clonotype was seen repeatedly, ten times or more. The V and J genes are TRBV12-3 or TRBV12-4 and TRBJ2-2; D uncertain. CDR3 size: 13 residues. The V and J ends lost 7 bases and 3 bases respectively, with 9 bases between them. In DNA form, the CDR3 reads TGTGCCAGCACCGTAGGGTACACCGGGGAGCTGTTTTTT. This codes for CASTVGYTGELFF.

V gene TRBV5-1 combines with J gene TRBJ2-4; 11 nucleotides line up with TRBD1. V was pared by 4 bases and J by 8 bases, with 5 bases of the junction left unmatched. The CDR3 runs to 14 residues. Germline CDR1 SGHRS, CDR2 YFSETQ. The CDR3 is CASSLGQGAYIQYF. Here the CDR3 DNA reads TGCGCCAGCAGCCTTGGACAGGGGGCATACATTCAGTACTTC.

This clonotype was counted ten times or more. The chain combines TRBV6-2 or TRBV6-3 with TRBJ1-1; TRBD1 matches 7 bases. CDR1 and CDR2 (germline): MNHEY, SVGEGT. With 2 bases clipped from V and 6 bases from J, the junction kept 3 bases outside the gene matches. The CDR3 contains 13 residues. The CDR3 DNA follows: TGTGCCAGCAGTTACCGACAGGGCTCTGAAGCTTTCTTT. Translating it yields CASSYRQGSEAFF.

The J gene is TRBJ2-7, the V gene TRBV4-1, with D unresolved. The germline gives CDR1 MGHRA, CDR2 YSYEKL. The CDR3 sequence is 16 residues long. V was shortened by 1 base and J by 3 bases, with 16 bases between the two germline ends. CDR3 nucleotides: TGCGCCAGCAGCCAAGGAGGCACCCTGAGAGGCTACGAGCAGTACTTC. Encoded protein: CASSQGGTLRGYEQYF.

This clonotype was counted only a few times. The CDR3 DNA reads TGTGCCAGCAGCTTAGTGTCGGGGCCCCAAGAGACCCAGTACTTC. Amino acids: CASSLVSGPQETQYF. This chain uses TRBV7-2 with TRBJ2-5; D possibly uses TRBD1 or TRBD2 (5 bases each). V dropped 1 base and J dropped 1 base, with 10 bases sitting between them. This CDR3 has 15 amino acids. From germline, CDR1 is SGHTA and CDR2 FQGNSA.